The 22 T cell receptor beta chains reported below all come from one sample, sequenced in a study of CD8+ T cells in alopecia areata. Extraction and reverse transcription of RNA yielded cDNA as the sequencing template. Using immunoSEQ multiplex PCR, the repertoire was profiled, and TCRdb retains in-frame clones only, with some absent. There are 250,000 to 300,000 clones in the sample; roughly 64% occur only once, and around 1.7% lies in the top ten. Treatment reported: oral pan-JAK inhibitor, 5-10 mg twice daily. Sequences were derived from CD4+ T cells sorted from blood, sampled at week 24, from a patient treated with tofacitinib. The receptor set was obtained from a human donor with alopecia areata.

V and J are TRBV6-5 and TRBJ1-6; D unclear. There are 15 residues in the CDR3. Trimming took off 0 bases at V and 6 bases at J, with 9 bases between the two ends. Per the germline V gene, CDR1 is MNHEY and CDR2 is SVGAGI. The CDR3 DNA follows: TGTGCCAGCAGTTACTCGGGCCCCTTTAATTCACCCCTCCACTTT. Its protein is CASSYSGPFNSPLHF.

This sequence joins TRBV18 and TRBJ2-5, with D possibly being TRBD1 (6 bases). The CDR3 runs to 16 residues. Germline-derived CDR1 and CDR2 are KGHSH and LQKENI. Trimming shortened V by 3 bases and J by 4 bases, and 18 bases separated the two germline ends. The CDR3 coding sequence is TGTGCCAGCTCACCCACAGGGTTAAAGCTACGAGAGACCCAGTACTTC. It is translated as CASSPTGLKLRETQYF.

V and J are TRBV20-1 and TRBJ2-1, with D unresolved. The V gene lost 3 bases and the J gene lost 5 bases, with 5 bases spanning the gap. The CDR3 sequence is 11 residues long. In germline, CDR1 is DFQATT, CDR2 SNEGSKA (reference sequence). DNA for the CDR3: TGCAGTGCTAGTGGAGACAATGAGCAGTTCTTC. Its translation is CSASGDNEQFF.

A single count supports this clone. V usage is TRBV7-8 and J usage is TRBJ2-7; 10 bases map to TRBD2. The junction had 7 bases not matched to a gene; V was cut back by 3 bases and J by 2 bases. The V gene's germline CDR1 is SGHVS and CDR2 FQNEAQ. This CDR3 has 16 amino acids. CDR3 protein: CASSFISGGTPYEQYF. DNA of the CDR3: TGTGCCAGCAGCTTTATTAGCGGGGGGACCCCCTACGAGCAGTACTTC.

V usage is TRBV30 and J usage is TRBJ1-2; TRBD1 matches 9 bases. J was trimmed by 8 bases and V by 4 bases; bases with no gene match: 8. From germline, CDR1 is GTSNPN and CDR2 SVGIG (reference sequence). This CDR3 comprises 13 residues. CDR3 in amino acids: CAWTGTGFEGYTF. Written as DNA, the CDR3 is TGTGCCTGGACCGGGACAGGGTTCGAAGGCTACACCTTC. Using reference TRBV30 and TRBJ1-2 for the parts outside the CDR3, the full variable domain is SQTIHQWPATLVQPVGSPLSLECTVEGTSNPNLYWYRQAAGRGLQLLFYSVGIGQISSEVPQNLSASRPQDRQFILSSKKLLLSDSGFYLCAWTGTGFEGYTFGSGTRLTVV.

This rearrangement joins TRBV6-1 to TRBJ2-4, with 8 bases matching TRBD2. Trimming took 2 bases from V and 10 from J; bases not matched to a gene: 7. Germline CDR1 and CDR2: MNHNS and SASEGT. The CDR3 length is 14 residues. CDR3 sequence (DNA): TGTGCCAGCAGTGAAATGGGGGCGGGAGGAATTCAGTACTTC. Its protein product is CASSEMGAGGIQYF.

The chain employs TRBV15 and TRBJ2-7; D remains ambiguous. V lost 5 bases to trimming and J lost 1 base, with 12 bases between them. Germline V gives CDR1 LNHNV, CDR2 YYDKDF (reference sequence). The CDR3 is made up of 14 amino acids. CDR3 in amino acids: CATSDLGRSYEQYF. CDR3 in DNA: TGTGCCACCAGCGATTTGGGCAGATCCTACGAGCAGTACTTC.

The genes are TRBV27 and TRBJ2-3; D is perhaps TRBD1 (6 bases). The germline V and J ends were trimmed by 2 bases and 9 bases, with 9 bases remaining between them. The CDR3 extends over 12 amino acids. From germline, CDR1 is MNHEY and CDR2 SMNVEV (reference sequence). The CDR3 is CASSLEGDTQYF. CDR3 coding DNA: TGTGCCAGCAGTTTAGAGGGGGACACGCAGTATTTT.

The V call is TRBV5-1, the J call TRBJ2-1; 11 bases fit TRBD2. V dropped 4 bases and J dropped 5; count of bases not matched to a gene: 2. In germline, CDR1 is SGHRS, CDR2 YFSETQ. CDR3 size: 14 residues. The CDR3 nucleotides read TGCGCCAGCAGCAGGGGACTAGCGGACAATGAGCAGTTCTTC. As protein: CASSRGLADNEQFF.

The gene calls are TRBV30 and TRBJ1-1; a possible D gene is TRBD1 (5 bases). This CDR3 is built from 12 residues. V was cut by 4 bases and J by 1 base, with 7 bases left in between. From germline, CDR1 is GTSNPN and CDR2 SVGIG (reference sequence). The CDR3 is CAWNGGNTEAFF. DNA of the CDR3: TGTGCCTGGAATGGGGGGAACACTGAAGCTTTCTTT.

V usage is TRBV6-5 and J usage is TRBJ1-1; D is undetermined. This CDR3 has 13 residues. In germline, CDR1 is MNHEY, CDR2 SVGAGI. The ends were cut back, 7 bases at V and 0 bases at J, with 9 bases in the middle. The CDR3 DNA reads TGTGCCAGCAATCCTCAGGTGAACACTGAAGCTTTCTTT. Protein: CASNPQVNTEAFF.

The CDR3 is CATSRILTGFYEQYF. The DNA for the CDR3 is TGTGCCACCAGCAGGATCTTGACAGGGTTCTACGAGCAGTACTTC. This rearrangement joins TRBV15 to TRBJ2-7, with 7 bases lining up with TRBD1. This CDR3 comprises 15 residues. Trimming cost V 3 bases and J 3 bases; bases outside gene matches: 8. CDR1 LNHNV and CDR2 YYDKDF come from the germline V gene (reference sequence).

This clone was picked up one time. A read error may produce the germline difference seen at one junction end. The chain combines TRBV30 with TRBJ2-2, with D possibly being TRBD1 (6 bases). The V gene's germline CDR1 is GTSNPN and CDR2 SVGIG (reference sequence). The CDR3 loop spans 15 amino acids. The CDR3, as DNA: TGTGCCTGGAGCAAGAGACAGGTCCACACCGGGGAGCTGTTCTTT. Translation: CAWSKRQVHTGELFF.

The chain carries TRBV9 and TRBJ1-2; TRBD1 matches 12 bases. J gave up 1 base and V 4 bases, and 8 bases lay outside the gene matches. The V gene's germline CDR1 is SGDLS and CDR2 YYNGEE. This CDR3 region has 17 residues. CDR3 bases: TGTGCCAGCAGCTCCCCGGGACAGGGGGCGAGTAACTATGGCTACACCTTC. Encoded protein: CASSSPGQGASNYGYTF.

The rearrangement uses TRBV7-9 and TRBJ1-1; the D is unclear. The CDR3 sequence is 15 residues long. In germline, CDR1 is SEHNR, CDR2 FQNEAQ (reference sequence). Trimming took off 1 base at V and 8 bases at J, with 17 bases between the two ends. CDR3 in DNA: TGTGCCAGCAGCTTAGAGGCCCGACCAGTATCCGAAGCTTTCTTT. Its translation: CASSLEARPVSEAFF.

This chain links TRBV11-2 with TRBJ2-6; 8 nucleotides agree with TRBD1. There are 17 residues in the CDR3. Looked up from germline, CDR1 is SGHAT and CDR2 is FQNNGV. J gave up 0 bases and V 5 bases, and 6 bases lay outside the gene matches. CDR3 residues: CASSRTGQSSGANVLTF. The DNA of the CDR3 is TGTGCCAGCAGCCGGACAGGGCAAAGCTCTGGGGCCAACGTCCTGACTTTC.

The genes are TRBV11-2 and TRBJ2-7, with a tentative D call TRBD1 (5 bases). Germline CDR1 and CDR2: SGHAT and FQNNGV. Trimming stripped 5 bases from V and 0 bases from J, with 14 bases between. The CDR3 consists of 15 residues. CDR3 DNA: TGTGCCAGCAGCGTCGGCACAGGTCGCTCCTACGAGCAGTACTTC. Protein: CASSVGTGRSYEQYF.

This clone turned up a few times. The chain joins TRBV5-1 to TRBJ2-5, with 7 bases identical to TRBD2. Germline lookup yields CDR1 SGHRS and CDR2 YFSETQ. With 2 bases clipped from V and 4 bases from J, the junction kept 2 bases outside the gene matches. The CDR3 sequence is 13 residues long. CDR3 loop: CASSFRTRETQYF. The DNA for the CDR3 is TGCGCCAGCAGCTTCCGGACTAGAGAGACCCAGTACTTC.

The chain recombines TRBV30 with TRBJ2-1; TRBD2 matches at 11 bases. The CDR3 covers 15 residues. J was trimmed by 4 bases and V by 7 bases; bases with no gene match: 9. CDR1 and CDR2 (germline): GTSNPN, SVGIG (reference sequence). Here the CDR3 DNA reads TGTGCCTCCCGTAGCGGGGGGGCCCCTTACAATGAGCAGTTCTTC. Its translation: CASRSGGAPYNEQFF.

The sample holds a few counts of this clone. CDR3 residues: CASSQRSGPEATQYF. For the CDR3, the DNA is TGTGCCAGCAGCCAGAGGTCGGGGCCGGAGGCGACCCAGTACTTC. The chain is built from TRBV14 and TRBJ2-5; D tentatively fits TRBD1 or TRBD2 (5 bases each). The CDR3 runs 15 residues. Germline values: CDR1 SGHDN, CDR2 FVKESK. Trimming left V 3 bases short and J 7 bases short, with 18 bases between. Full variable domain (rest looked up from reference TRBV14 and TRBJ2-5): EAGVTQFPSHSVIEKGQTVTLRCDPISGHDNLYWYRRVMGKEIKFLLHFVKESKQDESGMPNNRFLAERTGGTYSTLKVQPAELEDSGVYFCASSQRSGPEATQYFGPGTRLLVL.

The chain couples TRBV25-1 to TRBJ2-5, with 7 bases identical to TRBD1. Germline-derived CDR1 and CDR2 are MGHDK and SYGVNS. The ends lost 4 bases at V and 5 bases at J; junction bases unmatched: 4. This CDR3 has 13 amino acids. CDR3 protein: CASSAGGLETQYF. DNA of the CDR3: TGTGCCAGCAGTGCAGGGGGTTTGGAGACCCAGTACTTC.

About this clone itself: This CDR3 is also generated by other DNA sequences in the sample. The chain recombines TRBV30 with TRBJ1-1; no firm D call. The length of the CDR3 is 12 residues. V lost 5 bases and J 0 bases, leaving 7 bases between the germline ends. CDR1 and CDR2 from the germline V gene are GTSNPN and SVGIG (reference sequence). The DNA of the CDR3 is TGTGCCTGGGGTGATTTGAACACTGAAGCTTTCTTT. Its protein is CAWGDLNTEAFF.